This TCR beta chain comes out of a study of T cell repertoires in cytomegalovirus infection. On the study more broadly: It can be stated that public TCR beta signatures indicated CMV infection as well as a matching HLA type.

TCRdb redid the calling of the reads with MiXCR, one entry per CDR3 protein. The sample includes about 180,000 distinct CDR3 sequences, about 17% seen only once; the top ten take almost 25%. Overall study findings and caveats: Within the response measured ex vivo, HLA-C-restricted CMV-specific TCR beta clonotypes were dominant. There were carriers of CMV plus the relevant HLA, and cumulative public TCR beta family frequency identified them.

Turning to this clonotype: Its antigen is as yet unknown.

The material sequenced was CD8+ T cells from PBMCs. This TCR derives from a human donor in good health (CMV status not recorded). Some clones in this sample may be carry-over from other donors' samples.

The CDR3 bases are TGTGCCAGCAGCCCCAATCAGGGTTTTGGCTCCTACGAGCAGTACTTC. Residues: CASSPNQGFGSYEQYF. The chain joins TRBV7-9 to TRBJ2-7; D is possibly TRBD1 (5 bases). Looked up from germline, CDR1 is SEHNR and CDR2 is FQNEAQ (reference sequence). V was shortened by 5 bases and J by 0 bases, with 17 bases between the two germline ends. The CDR3 is made up of 16 amino acids.